The TCR beta chain under discussion was sequenced for a study of T cell changes during pregnancy in multiple sclerosis. Assay: immunoSEQ multiplex PCR; the TCRdb copy retains only in-frame clones and omits some. The table includes more than 90,000 clones, about 90% detected once. This CDR3 has 15 amino acids. Trimming cost V 0 bases and J 10 bases, with 17 bases left between them. Germline V gives CDR1 SGDLS, CDR2 YYNGEE. The rearrangement uses TRBV9 and TRBJ2-1; TRBD2 might be the D (6 bases). The sequences come from peripheral blood, collected in the third trimester of pregnancy. This TCR was recovered from a female donor with multiple sclerosis, enrolled in a pregnancy study. The CDR3 DNA sequence: TGTGCCAGCAGCGTAGGCCCCCGACTAGGTTTGGAGCAGTTCTTC. This translates into CASSVGPRLGLEQFF.